Below, one TCR beta chain is given with its context. No cognate antigen has been identified for it. One base away there is no much larger clone; base qualities are not given. This sample is part of a study of shared clonotypes between healthy human individuals (dated by TCRdb to 2018 to 2020). For context, the study as a whole: Two women and a few men aged 18 to 49 years were included in the cohort. For each donor, three plates each were used for CD4 naive and CD4 memory, two plates were used for CD8 naive, and one plate was used for CD8 memory. To estimate repertoire size and how much clonotype sharing occurs between individuals, the study deeply sequenced the blood TCR repertoires of 5 or 6 healthy adults. To increase sequencing depth and limit assay-specific biases, different laboratories used diverse techniques to prepare libraries and sequence TCR repertoires. Leukapheresis yielded between about 0.9 and 9.5 billion PBMCs per donor. Findings and caveats that apply to the study as a whole: Sampling was restricted to blood, and TCR repertoires in tissue are likely to differ from TCR repertoires in blood. The genetic and exposure-history diversity represented was limited by the small number of donors. About 5% of naive CD4, 3.5% of naive CD8, about 2.5% of memory CD4, and less than 0.45% of memory CD8 clonotypes were shared across a few donors. Compared with non-shared clonotypes, clonotypes shared by all four sorted-subset donors had higher generation probabilities. Even with the large sequencing depth, rarefaction of the sorted-subset datasets indicated that sequencing was incomplete. Pairwise subsampling indicated that sequencing depth was expected to affect the degree of clonotype sharing among donors. Naive subsets generally had larger estimated clonotype richness than memory subsets.

According to the germline V gene, CDR1 reads SGDLS and CDR2 reads YYNGEE. Including cysteine and phenylalanine, the CDR3 has 15 amino acids. Just the 45-base CDR3 DNA is kept, in frame starting at base 1. V was cut back by 4 bases and J by 0 bases, leaving a gap of 11 bases between them. TCR CDR3 regions were amplified from genomic DNA by multiplex PCR using the deep immunoSEQ assay. Genomic DNA extracted from each cell subset was distributed evenly over all wells of several immunoSEQ 96-well plates, and each plate served as one replicate. For sorted subsets, 150 to 200 ng genomic DNA, equal to about 30,000 T cell genomes, was loaded into each replicate PCR. The purified libraries were quantified using a Qubit 3.0 fluorometer, sized with a Bioanalyzer 2100, and then quantified again using the KAPA Library Quantification kit. Every immunoSEQ 96-well plate was sequenced on a separate single-read 150-cycle Illumina NextSeq 550 flow cell. As for the authors' bioinformatics: The immunoSEQ output contained only junctional sequences without quality scores, so filtering could not match that applied to full-length reads. Sequences were annotated with PyIR, a Python wrapper for IgBLAST v1.9, using IMGT germline references to assign V/J genes and CDR3. Reads were removed for weak V/J assignments (E-value above 1e-6), missing CDR3, stop codons, out-of-frame junctions, or ambiguous translated residues. A V3J clonotype was defined by an identical inferred V gene, J gene, and CDR3 amino acid sequence. To compute the percentage overlap between repertoires, the number of shared unique clonotypes was divided by the size of the smaller repertoire. RTK rarefaction, the Chao1 estimator, and Recon v2.1 estimates of unobserved clonotypes were used to assess repertoire richness. For all TCRbeta clonotypes obtained by the gDNA method from several donors, generation probabilities were computed with OLGA. Not all clones reach the TCRdb copy of this immuneACCESS table, which keeps in-frame sequences only. Checked studies attribute under half of the gap to unresolved V genes and leave the rest unexplained. V and J calls and clone size follow that table, whereas D and trimming were derived from the DNA. The sample data list more than 2 million clones, and 93% of these were observed just once. More than 1.5% of the sample rests with the top ten.

CD8 naive samples were obtained by positive selection for CCR7 among CD45RO-negative cells, yielding a CD45RA+CCR7+ population from which TemRA cells were excluded. Donors were healthy HIV-negative adults with no recently reported acute infections or vaccinations. All donors were Caucasian adults living in Nashville, Tennessee, USA. After blood collection by leukapheresis, PBMCs were isolated using Ficoll-Histopaque density gradient centrifugation and then cryopreserved in the vapor phase of liquid nitrogen. Analytical flow cytometry was used to check the purity and quantity of each magnetically sorted T cell population. Genomic DNA was isolated from every sorted fraction and measured by UV absorbance on a Nanodrop 2000c.

Recombination linked TRBV9 to TRBJ2-1; TRBD1 is perhaps the D gene, given 6 matching bases. Sequenced input: naive CD8+ T cells from PBMCs. The cell subset or site label here, explained by the study, means: CD45RA+CCR7+. The receptor comes from a man younger than 35 in good health. Some clones in this sample may be carry-over from other donors' samples. The CDR3 protein sequence reads: CASSTTGSSYNEQFF. The DNA reads as follows: TGTGCCAGCAGCACCACAGGGAGCTCCTACAATGAGCAGTTCTTC. Full variable domain (CDR3 extended with the reference TRBV9 and TRBJ2-1 proteins): DSGVTQTPKHLITATGQRVTLRCSPRSGDLSVYWYQQSLDQGLQFLIQYYNGEERAKGNILERFSAQQFPDLHSELNLSSLELGDSALYFCASSTTGSSYNEQFFGPGTRLTVL.